The T cell receptor beta chain under discussion was sequenced for a study of blood T cell repertoires in COVID-19. Profiling relied on immunoSEQ multiplex PCR, and the TCRdb table lists in-frame clones only, not all of them. The table lists under 200,000 clones, roughly 80% of them singletons, with 4% to 6.5% in the top ten. The sample taken for sequencing was PBMCs or T cells enriched from blood (not recorded which). This clonotype was obtained from a woman aged 55 to 70 with acute COVID-19.

CDR3 residues: CASSLEGRTYNEQFF. The CDR3 coding sequence is TGTGCCAGCAGCTTAGAGGGGAGAACCTACAATGAGCAGTTCTTC. The V and J genes are TRBV11-3 and TRBJ2-1, with D possibly matching TRBD2 (5 bases). CDR1 is SGHNT, CDR2 YENEEA, per germline. CDR3 length: 15 amino acids. Between the trimmed V and J ends, which lost 0 bases and 2 bases, there was a span of 8 bases.